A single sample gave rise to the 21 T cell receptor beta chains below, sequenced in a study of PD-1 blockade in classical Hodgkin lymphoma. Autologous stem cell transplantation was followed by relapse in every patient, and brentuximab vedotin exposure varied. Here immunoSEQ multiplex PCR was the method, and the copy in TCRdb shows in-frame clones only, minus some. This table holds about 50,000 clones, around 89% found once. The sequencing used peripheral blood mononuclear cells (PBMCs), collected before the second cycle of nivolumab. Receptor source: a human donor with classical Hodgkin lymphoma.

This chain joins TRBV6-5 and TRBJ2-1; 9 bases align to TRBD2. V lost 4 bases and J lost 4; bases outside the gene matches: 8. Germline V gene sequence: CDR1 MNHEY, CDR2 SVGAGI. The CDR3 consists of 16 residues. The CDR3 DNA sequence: TGTGCCAGCAGTTCTAGCGGGGTTTACGATTACAATGAGCAGTTCTTC. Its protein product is CASSSSGVYDYNEQFF.

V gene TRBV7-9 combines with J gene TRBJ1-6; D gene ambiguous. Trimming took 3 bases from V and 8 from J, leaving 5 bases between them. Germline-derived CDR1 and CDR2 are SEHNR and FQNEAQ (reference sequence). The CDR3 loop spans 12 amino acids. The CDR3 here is CASSLLDSPLHF. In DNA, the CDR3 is TGTGCCAGCAGCTTGTTGGATTCACCCCTCCACTTT. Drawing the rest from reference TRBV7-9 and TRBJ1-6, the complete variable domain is DTGVSQNPRHKITKRGQNVTFRCDPISEHNRLYWYRQTLGQGPEFLTYFQNEAQLEKSRLLSDRFSAERPKGSFSTLEIQRTEQGDSAMYLCASSLLDSPLHFGNGTRLTVT.

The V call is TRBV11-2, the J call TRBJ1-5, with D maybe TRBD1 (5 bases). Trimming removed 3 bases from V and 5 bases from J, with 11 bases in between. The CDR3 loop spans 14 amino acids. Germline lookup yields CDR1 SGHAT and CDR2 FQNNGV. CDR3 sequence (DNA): TGTGCCAGCAGCTTTTCCGGGACGGATCAGCCCCAGCATTTT. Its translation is CASSFSGTDQPQHF.

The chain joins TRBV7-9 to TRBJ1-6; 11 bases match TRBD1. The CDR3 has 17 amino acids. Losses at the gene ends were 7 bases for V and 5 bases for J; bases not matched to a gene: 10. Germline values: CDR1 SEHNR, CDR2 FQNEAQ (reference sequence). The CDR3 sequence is CASTEAGTGGNNSPLHF. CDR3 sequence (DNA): TGTGCCAGCACCGAAGCCGGGACAGGGGGGAATAATTCACCCCTCCACTTT.

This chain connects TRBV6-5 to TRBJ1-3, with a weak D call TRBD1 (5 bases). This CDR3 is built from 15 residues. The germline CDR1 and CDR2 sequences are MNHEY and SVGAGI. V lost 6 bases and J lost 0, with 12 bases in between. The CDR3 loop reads CASRSRDSSGNTIYF. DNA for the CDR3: TGTGCCAGCAGATCCAGAGACAGCTCTGGAAACACCATATATTTT.

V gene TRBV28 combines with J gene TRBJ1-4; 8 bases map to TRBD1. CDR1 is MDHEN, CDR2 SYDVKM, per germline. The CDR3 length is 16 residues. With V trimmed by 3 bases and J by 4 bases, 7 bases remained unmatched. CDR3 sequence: CASSFGAGTGNEKLFF. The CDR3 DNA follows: TGTGCCAGCAGTTTCGGCGCTGGGACAGGTAATGAAAAACTGTTTTTT.

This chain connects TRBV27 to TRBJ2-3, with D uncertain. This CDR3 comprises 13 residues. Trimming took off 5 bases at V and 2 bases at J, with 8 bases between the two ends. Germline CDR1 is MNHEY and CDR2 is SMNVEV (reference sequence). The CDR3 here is CASSPQHTDTQYF. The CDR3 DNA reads TGTGCCAGCAGTCCGCAACACACAGATACGCAGTATTTT.

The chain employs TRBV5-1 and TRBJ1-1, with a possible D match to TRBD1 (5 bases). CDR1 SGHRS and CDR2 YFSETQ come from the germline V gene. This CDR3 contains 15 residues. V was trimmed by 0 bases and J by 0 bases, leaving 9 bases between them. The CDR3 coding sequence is TGCGCCAGCAGCTTGGAGGGGCCGGTGAACACTGAAGCTTTCTTT. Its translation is CASSLEGPVNTEAFF.

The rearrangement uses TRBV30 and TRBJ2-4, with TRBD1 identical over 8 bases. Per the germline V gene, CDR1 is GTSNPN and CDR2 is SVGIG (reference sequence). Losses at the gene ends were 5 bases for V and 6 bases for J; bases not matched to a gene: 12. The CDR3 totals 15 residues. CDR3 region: CAWGLWGQDPNIQYF. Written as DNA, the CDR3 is TGTGCCTGGGGTCTGTGGGGACAGGATCCAAACATTCAGTACTTC.

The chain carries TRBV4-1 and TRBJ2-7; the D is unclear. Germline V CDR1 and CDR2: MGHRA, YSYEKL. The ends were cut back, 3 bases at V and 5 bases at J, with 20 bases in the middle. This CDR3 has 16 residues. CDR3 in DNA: TGCGCCAGCAGCCAGCAGGACGACCCCAGTGTGGACGAGCAGTACTTC. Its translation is CASSQQDDPSVDEQYF.

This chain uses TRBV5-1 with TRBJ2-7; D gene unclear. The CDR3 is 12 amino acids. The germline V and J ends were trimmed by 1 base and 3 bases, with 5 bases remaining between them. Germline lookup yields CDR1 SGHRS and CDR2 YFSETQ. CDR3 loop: CASSLTSYEQYF. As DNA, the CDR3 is TGCGCCAGCAGCTTGACCAGCTACGAGCAGTACTTC.

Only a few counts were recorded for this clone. CDR3 nucleotide sequence: TGTGCCAGCAGCTTTGGCCACCCGGCGGCTGAAGCTTTCTTT. Protein: CASSFGHPAAEAFF. The rearrangement uses TRBV5-6 and TRBJ1-1, with D hard to call. V shed 2 bases and J shed 6 bases, with 14 bases lying between them. The CDR3 is 14 amino acids. Germline CDR1 and CDR2: SGHDT and YYEEEE.

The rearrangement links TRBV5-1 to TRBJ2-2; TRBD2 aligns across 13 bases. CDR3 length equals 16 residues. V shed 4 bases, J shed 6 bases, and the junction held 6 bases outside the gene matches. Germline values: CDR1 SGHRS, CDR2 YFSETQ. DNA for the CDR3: TGCGCCAGCAGCGTGACTAGCGGGGGGCCTGCCGGGGAGCTGTTTTTT. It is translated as CASSVTSGGPAGELFF. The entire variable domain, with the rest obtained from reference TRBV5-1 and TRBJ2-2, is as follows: KAGVTQTPRYLIKTRGQQVTLSCSPISGHRSVSWYQQTPGQGLQFLFEYFSETQRNKGNFPGRFSGRQFSNSRSEMNVSTLELGDSALYLCASSVTSGGPAGELFFGEGSRLTVL.

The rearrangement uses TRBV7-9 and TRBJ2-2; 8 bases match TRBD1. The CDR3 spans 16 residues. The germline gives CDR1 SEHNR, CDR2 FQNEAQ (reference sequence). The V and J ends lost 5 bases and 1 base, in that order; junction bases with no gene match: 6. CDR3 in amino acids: CASSPDRGLNTGELFF. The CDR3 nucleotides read TGTGCCAGCAGCCCTGACAGGGGTTTGAACACCGGGGAGCTGTTTTTT.

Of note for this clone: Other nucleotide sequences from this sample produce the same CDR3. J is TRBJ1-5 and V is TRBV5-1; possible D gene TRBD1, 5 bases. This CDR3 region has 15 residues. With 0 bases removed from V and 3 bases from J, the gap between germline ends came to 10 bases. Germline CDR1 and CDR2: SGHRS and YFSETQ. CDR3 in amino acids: CASSLAPGLNQPQHF. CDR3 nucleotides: TGCGCCAGCAGCTTGGCCCCGGGACTCAATCAGCCCCAGCATTTT.

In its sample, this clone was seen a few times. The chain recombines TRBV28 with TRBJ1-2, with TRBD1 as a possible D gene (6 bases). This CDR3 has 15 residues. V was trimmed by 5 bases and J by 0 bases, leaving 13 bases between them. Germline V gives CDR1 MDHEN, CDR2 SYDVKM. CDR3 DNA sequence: TGTGCCAGCAGTAGGGGGGGAGTAGCTAACTATGGCTACACCTTC. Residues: CASSRGGVANYGYTF.

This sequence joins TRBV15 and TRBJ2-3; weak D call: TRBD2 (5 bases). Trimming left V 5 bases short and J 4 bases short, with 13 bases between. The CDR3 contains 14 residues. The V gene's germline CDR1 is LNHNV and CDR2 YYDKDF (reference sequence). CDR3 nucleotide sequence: TGTGCCACCAGCGAAAAAAGCGGAGCAGATACGCAGTATTTT. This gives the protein CATSEKSGADTQYF.

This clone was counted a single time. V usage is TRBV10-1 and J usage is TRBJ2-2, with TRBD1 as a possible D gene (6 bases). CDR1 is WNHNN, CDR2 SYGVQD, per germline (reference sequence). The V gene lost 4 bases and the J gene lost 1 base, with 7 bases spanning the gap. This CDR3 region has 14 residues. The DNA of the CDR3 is TGCGCCAGCAGTGCGGGACAGAACACCGGGGAGCTGTTTTTT. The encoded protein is CASSAGQNTGELFF.

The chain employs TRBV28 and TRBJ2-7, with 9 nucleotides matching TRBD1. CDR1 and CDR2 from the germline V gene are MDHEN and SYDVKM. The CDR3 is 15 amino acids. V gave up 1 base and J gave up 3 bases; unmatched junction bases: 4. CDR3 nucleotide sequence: TGTGCCAGCAGTTTATCCGACAGGGGGGGCTACGAGCAGTACTTC. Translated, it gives CASSLSDRGGYEQYF.

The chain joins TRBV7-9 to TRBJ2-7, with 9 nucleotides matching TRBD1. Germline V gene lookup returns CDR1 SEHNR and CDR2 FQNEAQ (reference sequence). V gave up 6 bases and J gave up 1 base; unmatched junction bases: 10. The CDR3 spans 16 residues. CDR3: CASRPTTGGFSYEQYF. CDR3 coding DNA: TGTGCCAGCAGGCCTACTACAGGGGGCTTTTCCTACGAGCAGTACTTC.

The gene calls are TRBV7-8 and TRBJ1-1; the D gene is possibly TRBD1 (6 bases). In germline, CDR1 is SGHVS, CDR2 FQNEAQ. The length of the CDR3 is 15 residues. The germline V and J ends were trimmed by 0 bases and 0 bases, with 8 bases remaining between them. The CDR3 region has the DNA TGTGCCAGCAGCTTAGCGGGGGGCATGAACACTGAAGCTTTCTTT. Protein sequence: CASSLAGGMNTEAFF. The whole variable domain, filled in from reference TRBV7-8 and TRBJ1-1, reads GAGVSQSPRYKVAKRGQDVALRCDPISGHVSLFWYQQALGQGPEFLTYFQNEAQLDKSGLPSDRFFAERPEGSVSTLKIQRTQQEDSAVYLCASSLAGGMNTEAFFGQGTRLTVV.